These 17 T cell receptor beta chains were sequenced from one sample in a study of Ad26.COV2.S vaccination and SARS-CoV-2 variants. Profiled with immunoSEQ multiplex PCR; TCRdb holds only in-frame clones, not every one. The sample includes roughly 680,000 clones, around 89% of them seen just once. Treatment indicated: roughly 18 received Ad26.COV2.S at low or high dose, single or two shots; about five received placebo; per-sample allocation not given. Samples analyzed were those drawn on day 63 after the first vaccine or placebo injection. Sequencing used peripheral blood, obtained in a trial of Ad26.COV2.S vaccine versus placebo. These receptor sequences come from a person aged 18 to 59 who received the Ad26.COV2.S COVID-19 vaccine or a placebo.

This chain links TRBV7-2 with TRBJ2-5, with 11 bases lining up with TRBD2. V shed 5 bases and J 2 bases; nucleotides not matched to a gene: 4. There are 15 residues in the CDR3. CDR1 SGHTA and CDR2 FQGNSA come from the germline V gene. CDR3 loop: CASSRGLAAQETQYF. The DNA for the CDR3 is TGTGCCAGCAGCCGGGGACTAGCGGCACAAGAGACCCAGTACTTC.

The chain employs TRBV29-1 and TRBJ1-6; 8 nucleotides match TRBD1. Germline CDR1 and CDR2: SQVTM and ANQGSEA. CDR3 length: 13 amino acids. J gave up 11 bases and V 2 bases, and 5 bases lay outside the gene matches. In DNA form, the CDR3 reads TGCAGCGTTGAACGGCAGGGGGCAGCACCCCTCCACTTT. It specifies CSVERQGAAPLHF. Drawing the rest from reference TRBV29-1 and TRBJ1-6, the complete variable domain is SAVISQKPSRDICQRGTSLTIQCQVDSQVTMMFWYRQQPGQSLTLIATANQGSEATYESGFVIDKFPISRPNLTFSTLTVSNMSPEDSSIYLCSVERQGAAPLHFGNGTRLTVT.

This chain links TRBV4-2 with TRBJ2-1; TRBD1 matches 7 bases. This CDR3 region has 12 residues. The ends lost 2 bases at V and 12 bases at J; junction bases unmatched: 4. Germline assignment: CDR1 LGHNA and CDR2 YNFKEQ. CDR3 DNA: TGTGCCAGCAGCCAATTCAGGGGGAGGCAGTTCTTC. Amino acids: CASSQFRGRQFF.

The chain is built from TRBV18 and TRBJ1-3; D is undetermined. Germline CDR1 is KGHSH and CDR2 is LQKENI. V lost 6 bases and J 0 bases, leaving 6 bases between the germline ends. CDR3 size: 13 residues. The CDR3 nucleotides read TGTGCCAGCTCCTCGGTCTCTGGAAACACCATATATTTT. Its protein is CASSSVSGNTIYF.

V gene TRBV4-3 combines with J gene TRBJ2-1, with D perhaps TRBD2 (6 bases). V was trimmed by 0 bases and J by 0 bases, leaving 15 bases between them. The germline gives CDR1 LGHNA, CDR2 YSLEER. The CDR3 runs to 18 residues. CDR3 sequence reads: CASSQDPPGGVSYNEQFF. The CDR3 bases are TGCGCCAGCAGCCAAGACCCACCCGGGGGAGTCTCCTACAATGAGCAGTTCTTC.

The genes are TRBV7-2 and TRBJ2-5, with D perhaps TRBD1 or TRBD2 (5 bases each). Trimming cost V 9 bases and J 7 bases, with 21 bases left between them. The germline V gene has CDR1 SGHTA and CDR2 FQGNSA. The CDR3 length is 14 residues. The CDR3 region has the DNA TGTGCCAGTACCCGGGCTCCTCATGGGGGGACCCAGTACTTC. Its translation is CASTRAPHGGTQYF.

This chain uses TRBV30 with TRBJ2-7; 9 bases match TRBD2. Trimming at V came to 4 bases and at J to 7 bases, leaving 5 bases not matched to a gene. This CDR3 region has 12 residues. CDR1 is GTSNPN, CDR2 SVGIG, per germline (reference sequence). CDR3 DNA: TGTGCCTGGAATAGCGGGGGCGCGGAGCAGTACTTC. Amino acids: CAWNSGGAEQYF.

The rearrangement links TRBV7-2 to TRBJ1-5, with D possibly TRBD1 on 6 matching bases. CDR1 is SGHTA, CDR2 FQGNSA, per germline. The CDR3 spans 16 residues. Deletions cut 4 bases from V and 7 bases from J, with 20 bases between. This CDR3 is CASSSQGDGRGQPQHF. In DNA form, the CDR3 reads TGTGCCAGCAGCTCACAGGGAGACGGCCGCGGGCAGCCCCAGCATTTT.

The V and J genes are TRBV6-1 and TRBJ2-1; D unresolved. CDR3 length: 12 residues. Germline V gene sequence: CDR1 MNHNS, CDR2 SASEGT. The V and J ends lost 0 bases and 16 bases respectively, with 13 bases between them. CDR3: CASSEAPSVGFF. The CDR3 bases are TGTGCCAGCAGTGAAGCGCCGTCGGTTGGCTTCTTC.

In this sample, this clone turned up a few times. The V and J genes are TRBV7-2 and TRBJ1-5; TRBD1 matches at 7 bases. J lost 5 bases, V lost 5 bases, and 9 bases had no gene match. The CDR3 runs to 15 residues. Germline CDR1 SGHTA, CDR2 FQGNSA. The CDR3 region is CASSPRAGGHQPQHF. CDR3 DNA: TGTGCCAGCAGCCCAAGGGCAGGGGGACATCAGCCCCAGCATTTT. The entire variable domain, with the rest obtained from reference TRBV7-2 and TRBJ1-5, is as follows: GAGVSQSPSNKVTEKGKDVELRCDPISGHTALYWYRQSLGQGLEFLIYFQGNSAPDKSGLPSDRFSAERTGGSVSTLTIQRTQQEDSAVYLCASSPRAGGHQPQHFGDGTRLSIL.

The chain is built from TRBV20-1 and TRBJ1-2; D gene unclear. The germline V gene encodes CDR1 DFQATT and CDR2 SNEGSKA (reference sequence). The CDR3 has 9 residues. The V and J ends lost 4 bases and 12 bases respectively, with 9 bases between them. DNA of the CDR3: TGCAGTGCTAAGCGTTCCGACACCTTC. Protein sequence: CSAKRSDTF.

The V gene is TRBV7-2, the J gene TRBJ2-1; D not resolved. The germline V gene has CDR1 SGHTA and CDR2 FQGNSA. CDR3 length: 14 residues. Deletions cut 4 bases from V and 3 bases from J, with 10 bases between. The CDR3 here is CASSYPRNYNEQFF. CDR3 sequence (DNA): TGTGCCAGCAGCTACCCGCGAAACTACAATGAGCAGTTCTTC.

The chain combines TRBV5-6 with TRBJ1-1, with D possibly matching TRBD1 (5 bases). The CDR3 is 16 amino acids. V was pared by 3 bases and J by 0 bases, with 15 bases between. Per germline, CDR1 SGHDT and CDR2 YYEEEE. The CDR3 DNA reads TGTGCCAGCAGCTCATTACGGTGGGGGTTGAACACTGAAGCTTTCTTT. It translates to CASSSLRWGLNTEAFF. Using reference TRBV5-6 and TRBJ1-1 for the parts outside the CDR3, the full variable domain is DAGVTQSPTHLIKTRGQQVTLRCSPKSGHDTVSWYQQALGQGPQFIFQYYEEEERQRGNFPDRFSGHQFPNYSSELNVNALLLGDSALYLCASSSLRWGLNTEAFFGQGTRLTVV.

The chain carries TRBV11-2 and TRBJ2-5, with 7 bases that match TRBD2. V gave up 1 base and J gave up 2 bases; unmatched junction bases: 4. Germline-derived CDR1 and CDR2 are SGHAT and FQNNGV. This CDR3 contains 15 residues. In DNA, the CDR3 is TGTGCCAGCAGCTTAGGTACTAGCGCACAAGAGACCCAGTACTTC. Translation gives CASSLGTSAQETQYF.

This sequence joins TRBV7-2 and TRBJ1-2; D gene ambiguous. V lost 1 base, J lost 2 bases, and 8 bases lay in between. The germline gives CDR1 SGHTA, CDR2 FQGNSA. This CDR3 contains 14 residues. DNA of the CDR3: TGTGCCAGCAGCTTAGGGGCAGAGAACTATGGCTACACCTTC. Its translation: CASSLGAENYGYTF.

The V call is TRBV19, the J call TRBJ2-3; TRBD2 might be the D (6 bases). The CDR3 runs 17 residues. Germline CDR1 LNHDA, CDR2 SQIVND (reference sequence). The V and J ends lost 3 bases and 7 bases respectively, with 23 bases between them. The CDR3 reads CASSMGRETSFLNTQYF. The CDR3 DNA follows: TGTGCCAGTAGTATGGGCAGGGAAACTAGCTTTTTGAATACGCAGTATTTT.

In its sample, this clone was seen once. Other DNA sequences in the sample encode the same CDR3. The chain employs TRBV11-2 and TRBJ1-5; 8 positions match TRBD1. CDR1 and CDR2 (germline): SGHAT, FQNNGV. This CDR3 is built from 15 residues. The junction had 4 bases not matched to a gene; V was cut back by 4 bases and J by 2 bases. Here the CDR3 DNA reads TGTGCCAGCAGCTCAGGGGGCTCCGGCAATCAGCCCCAGCATTTT. As protein: CASSSGGSGNQPQHF.